The source of this T cell receptor (beta chain) is a study of glioma-infiltrating T cells. Study-wide results and limits: Tissue-blood divergence was below expectation in non-neoplastic patients, above in gliomas.

The length of the CDR3 is 15 residues. Germline V lookup: CDR1 DFQATT, CDR2 SNEGSKA (reference sequence). The ends were cut back, 4 bases at V and 5 bases at J, with 18 bases in the middle. Comment on this clonotype: Its antigen is not identified. This clone may be a read error of a much larger clone one base away.

TCR alpha and beta CDR3 regions were amplified from RNA using iRepertoire nested multiplex PCR. For one-step reverse transcription and amplification, about 90-400 ng of tissue mRNA or PBMC total RNA was used. Using its own MiXCR run on the multiplex PCR reads, TCRdb lists one record per CDR3 protein. The table has under 200,000 distinct CDR3 sequences, around 40% seen once. The material sequenced was glioma tissue, nonneoplastic brain tissue, or PBMCs (not recorded which). The receptor's source is a human donor with low-grade glioma or glioblastoma, undergoing nonglioma brain surgery, or in good health (not recorded which). The rearrangement uses TRBV20-1 and TRBJ2-1; D is perhaps TRBD1 or TRBD2 (6 bases each). CDR3 sequence (DNA): TGCAGTGCTAATAAGCCAAGGGGGGCCGACAATGAGCAGTTCTTC. It is translated as CSANKPRGADNEQFF.